These 15 T cell receptor beta chains share one sample of origin, sequenced in a study of T cell clonotyping in hematopoietic cell transplantation. Repertoires were generated with immunoSEQ multiplex PCR, while TCRdb's copy carries only in-frame clones and drops some. The data hold some 6,000 clones, with approximately 90% observed a single time. The sample was peripheral blood mononuclear cells, taken 100 days after allogeneic stem cell transplant. The source of these receptors is a female patient in her 50s who had an allogeneic stem cell transplant from an unrelated donor, so T cells may come from the graft donor. Some clones in this sample may be carry-over from other donors' samples.

The rearrangement uses TRBV19 and TRBJ1-5; the D is unclear. Trimming removed 2 bases from V and 5 bases from J, with 10 bases in between. The CDR3 contains 14 residues. The germline V gene encodes CDR1 LNHDA and CDR2 SQIVND (reference sequence). The CDR3 nucleotides read TGTGCCAGTAGTATATTGGGCGAATATCAGCCCCAGCATTTT. Amino acid sequence: CASSILGEYQPQHF. The full variable domain, rest sourced from reference TRBV19 and TRBJ1-5, is DGGITQSPKYLFRKEGQNVTLSCEQNLNHDAMYWYRQDPGQGLRLIYYSQIVNDFQKGDIAEGYSVSREKKESFPLTVTSAQKNPTAFYLCASSILGEYQPQHFGDGTRLSIL.

The V and J genes are TRBV7-6 and TRBJ1-2; maybe TRBD1 (5 bases). V dropped 4 bases and J dropped 8 bases, with 11 bases sitting between them. The CDR3 is 12 residues long. In germline, CDR1 is SGHVS, CDR2 FNYEAQ. CDR3 sequence (DNA): TGTGCCAGCAGCTCGGTAGCAGGGGGCTACACCTTC. Its translation is CASSSVAGGYTF.

V gene TRBV7-3 combines with J gene TRBJ2-4; D possibly uses TRBD1 or TRBD2 (5 bases each). The CDR3 is 16 residues long. V lost 3 bases and J lost 8, with 20 bases in between. The germline CDR1 and CDR2 sequences are SGHTA and FQGTGA. For the CDR3, the DNA is TGTGCCAGCAGCTTGGGACCCTCAGGCGGCGCGGACATTCAGTACTTC. As protein: CASSLGPSGGADIQYF. The complete variable domain, with remaining parts taken from reference TRBV7-3 and TRBJ2-4, reads GAGVSQTPSNKVTEKGKYVELRCDPISGHTALYWYRQSLGQGPEFLIYFQGTGAADDSGLPNDRFFAVRPEGSVSTLKIQRTERGDSAVYLCASSLGPSGGADIQYFGAGTRLSVL.

The V gene is TRBV4-1, the J gene TRBJ2-7; tentative D call: TRBD1 (5 bases). The CDR3 loop spans 16 amino acids. Germline values: CDR1 MGHRA, CDR2 YSYEKL. Trimming removed 3 bases at V and 1 base at J, with 16 bases between. The chain's CDR3 is CASSQHGAANSYEQYF. The DNA for the CDR3 is TGCGCCAGCAGCCAGCATGGGGCAGCGAATTCCTACGAGCAGTACTTC.

J is TRBJ2-2 and V is TRBV9; 7 bases line up with TRBD1. J lost 3 bases, V lost 6 bases, and 8 bases had no gene match. Germline CDR1 is SGDLS and CDR2 is YYNGEE. This CDR3 has 15 residues. The CDR3 bases are TGTGCCAGCACCTACAGGGGAACTGACACCGGGGAGCTGTTTTTT. This translates into CASTYRGTDTGELFF.

The chain links TRBV19 to TRBJ2-3; TRBD1 aligns across 8 bases. The CDR3 is 14 amino acids. The J segment lost 3 bases and the V segment lost 6 bases, leaving 5 bases of the junction unmatched. Looked up from germline, CDR1 is LNHDA and CDR2 is SQIVND (reference sequence). The CDR3 DNA follows: TGTGCCAGTAGAGACAGGGGTAGGACAGATACGCAGTATTTT. This encodes CASRDRGRTDTQYF.

V and J are TRBV6-6 and TRBJ1-6; TRBD1 matches at 8 bases. Trimming at V came to 0 bases and at J to 6 bases, leaving 4 bases not matched to a gene. CDR3 size: 16 residues. Germline V gene data show CDR1 as MNHNY and CDR2 as SVGAGI (reference sequence). CDR3 coding DNA: TGTGCCAGCAGTTACTCCACAGGGGGTGGTAATTCACCCCTCCACTTT. Protein product: CASSYSTGGGNSPLHF.

This chain links TRBV29-1 with TRBJ1-4, with 7 positions matching TRBD1. The V segment lost 3 bases and the J segment 7 bases; nucleotides outside the gene matches: 2. Germline lookup yields CDR1 SQVTM and CDR2 ANQGSEA. This CDR3 is 12 amino acids long. The CDR3 DNA follows: TGCAGCGTTGACAGGGGGAGTGAAAAACTGTTTTTT. The encoded protein is CSVDRGSEKLFF.

V gene TRBV19 combines with J gene TRBJ2-1; maybe TRBD2 (6 bases). The germline V and J ends were trimmed by 8 bases and 8 bases, with 19 bases remaining between them. This CDR3 comprises 14 residues. Germline-derived CDR1 and CDR2 are LNHDA and SQIVND (reference sequence). CDR3 nucleotides: TGTGCCAGTGGACGTGGGGACTCAAGGCATGAGCAGTTCTTC. Its translation is CASGRGDSRHEQFF.

The chain's CDR3 is CASSRGGDTDTQYF. CDR3 DNA: TGTGCCAGCAGCCGCGGGGGGGACACAGATACGCAGTATTTT. The chain is built from TRBV5-4 and TRBJ2-3; 9 nucleotides line up with TRBD2. The length of the CDR3 is 14 residues. The germline V gene encodes CDR1 SGHNT and CDR2 YYREEE (reference sequence). With V trimmed by 4 bases and J by 2 bases, 2 bases remained unmatched.

This chain connects TRBV4-2 to TRBJ1-6; D unclear. Trimming shortened V by 0 bases and J by 8 bases, and 8 bases separated the two germline ends. The CDR3 has 14 residues. Germline loops: CDR1 LGHNA, CDR2 YNFKEQ. CDR3 loop: CASSQDHWDSPLHF. In DNA, the CDR3 is TGTGCCAGCAGCCAAGATCATTGGGATTCACCCCTCCACTTT.

V usage is TRBV7-8 and J usage is TRBJ1-2; TRBD1 matches at 8 bases. CDR1 and CDR2 from the germline V gene are SGHVS and FQNEAQ. Trimming at V came to 5 bases and at J to 6 bases, leaving 14 bases not matched to a gene. This CDR3 spans 16 amino acids. This CDR3 is CASSLRQTPTGDGYTF. The CDR3 coding sequence is TGTGCCAGCAGCCTCCGACAAACCCCGACAGGGGATGGCTACACCTTC. The whole variable domain, remainder taken from reference TRBV7-8 and TRBJ1-2, is GAGVSQSPRYKVAKRGQDVALRCDPISGHVSLFWYQQALGQGPEFLTYFQNEAQLDKSGLPSDRFFAERPEGSVSTLKIQRTQQEDSAVYLCASSLRQTPTGDGYTFGSGTRLTVV.

This clone is categorized as medium-sized (0.01 to 0.1%). This chain's CDR3 is CASSEMSSYNEQFF. The CDR3 region has the DNA TGTGCCAGCAGTGAAATGAGCTCCTACAATGAGCAGTTCTTC. V usage is TRBV6-1 and J usage is TRBJ2-1, with D unresolved. Germline V gives CDR1 MNHNS, CDR2 SASEGT. CDR3 length: 14 residues. V lost 2 bases, J lost 0 bases, and 5 bases lay in between.

The chain employs TRBV27 and TRBJ2-3, with TRBD2 matching over 8 bases. The trim removed 9 bases at V and 6 bases at J, leaving 11 bases unmatched. The CDR3 has 14 residues. Germline V gene data show CDR1 as MNHEY and CDR2 as SMNVEV (reference sequence). For the CDR3, the DNA is TGTGCCAGTACGGGACTAGGGGCTAGGGATACGCAGTATTTT. Translating it yields CASTGLGARDTQYF.

This chain connects TRBV30 to TRBJ1-2, with TRBD1 as a possible D gene (6 bases). Per the germline V gene, CDR1 is GTSNPN and CDR2 is SVGIG (reference sequence). Deletions cut 1 base from V and 11 bases from J, with 17 bases between. This CDR3 comprises 13 residues. CDR3 nucleotide sequence: TGTGCCTGGAGTGCCCACAGGGAGGTTGCGTACACCTTC. Residues: CAWSAHREVAYTF.